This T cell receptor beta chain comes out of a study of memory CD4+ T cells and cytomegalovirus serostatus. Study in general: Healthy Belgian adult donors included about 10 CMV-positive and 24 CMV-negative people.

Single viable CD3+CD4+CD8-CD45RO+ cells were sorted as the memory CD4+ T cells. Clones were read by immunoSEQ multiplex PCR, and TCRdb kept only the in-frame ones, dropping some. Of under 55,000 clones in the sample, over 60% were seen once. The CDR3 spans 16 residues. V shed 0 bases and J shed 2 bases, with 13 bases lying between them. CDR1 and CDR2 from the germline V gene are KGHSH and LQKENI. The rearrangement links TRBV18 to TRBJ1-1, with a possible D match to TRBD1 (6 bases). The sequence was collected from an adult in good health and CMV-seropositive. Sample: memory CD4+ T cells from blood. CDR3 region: CASSPPQGSRNTEAFF. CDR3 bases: TGTGCCAGCTCACCACCCCAGGGGAGCCGAAACACTGAAGCTTTCTTT.